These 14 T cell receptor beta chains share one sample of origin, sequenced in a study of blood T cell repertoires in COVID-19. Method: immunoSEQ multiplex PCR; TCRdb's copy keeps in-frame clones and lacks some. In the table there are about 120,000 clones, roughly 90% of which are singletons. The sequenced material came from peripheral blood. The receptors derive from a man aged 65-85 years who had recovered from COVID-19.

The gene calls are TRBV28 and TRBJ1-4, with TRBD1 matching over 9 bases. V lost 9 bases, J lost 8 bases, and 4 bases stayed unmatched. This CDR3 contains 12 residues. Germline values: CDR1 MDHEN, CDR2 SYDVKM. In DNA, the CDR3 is TGTGCCAGTAAGACAGGGGGAGAAAAACTGTTTTTT. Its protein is CASKTGGEKLFF.

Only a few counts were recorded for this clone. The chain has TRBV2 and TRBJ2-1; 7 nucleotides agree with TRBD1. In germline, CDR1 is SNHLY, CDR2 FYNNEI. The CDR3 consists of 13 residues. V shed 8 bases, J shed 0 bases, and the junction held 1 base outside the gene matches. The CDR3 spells CASGQDSYNEQFF. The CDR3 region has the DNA TGTGCCAGCGGACAGGACTCCTACAATGAGCAGTTCTTC.

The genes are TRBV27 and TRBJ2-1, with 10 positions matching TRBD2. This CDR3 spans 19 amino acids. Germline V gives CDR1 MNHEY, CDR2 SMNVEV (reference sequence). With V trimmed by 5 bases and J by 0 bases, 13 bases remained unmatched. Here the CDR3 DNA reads TGTGCCAGCAGTCCCTTGGGCTTACTAGCGGGGACCTCCTACAATGAGCAGTTCTTC. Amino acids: CASSPLGLLAGTSYNEQFF.

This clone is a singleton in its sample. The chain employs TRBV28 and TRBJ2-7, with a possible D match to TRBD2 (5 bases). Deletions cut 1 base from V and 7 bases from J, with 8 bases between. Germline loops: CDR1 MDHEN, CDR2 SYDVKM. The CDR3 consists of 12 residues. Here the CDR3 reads CASSLSGWEQYF. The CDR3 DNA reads TGTGCCAGCAGTTTATCGGGGTGGGAGCAGTACTTC. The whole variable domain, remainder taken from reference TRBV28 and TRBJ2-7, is DVKVTQSSRYLVKRTGEKVFLECVQDMDHENMFWYRQDPGLGLRLIYFSYDVKMKEKGDIPEGYSVSREKKERFSLILESASTNQTSMYLCASSLSGWEQYFGPGTRLTVT.

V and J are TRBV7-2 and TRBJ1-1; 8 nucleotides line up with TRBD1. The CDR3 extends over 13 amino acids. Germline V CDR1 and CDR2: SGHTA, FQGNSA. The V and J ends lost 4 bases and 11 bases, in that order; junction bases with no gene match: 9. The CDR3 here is CASSSRQGSHAFF. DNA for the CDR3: TGTGCCAGCAGCTCCAGACAGGGGTCGCATGCTTTCTTT. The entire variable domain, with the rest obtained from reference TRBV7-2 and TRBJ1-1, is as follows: GAGVSQSPSNKVTEKGKDVELRCDPISGHTALYWYRQSLGQGLEFLIYFQGNSAPDKSGLPSDRFSAERTGGSVSTLTIQRTQQEDSAVYLCASSSRQGSHAFFGQGTRLTVV.

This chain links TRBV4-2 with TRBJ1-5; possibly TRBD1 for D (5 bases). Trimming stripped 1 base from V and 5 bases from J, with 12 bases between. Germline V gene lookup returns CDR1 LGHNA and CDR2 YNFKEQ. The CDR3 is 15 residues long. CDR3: CASSQGDSDHQPQHF. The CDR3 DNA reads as TGTGCCAGCAGCCAAGGTGACAGCGACCATCAGCCCCAGCATTTT.

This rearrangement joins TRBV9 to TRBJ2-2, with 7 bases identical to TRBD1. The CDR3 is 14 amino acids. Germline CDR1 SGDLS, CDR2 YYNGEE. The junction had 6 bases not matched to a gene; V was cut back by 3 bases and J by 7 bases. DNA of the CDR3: TGTGCCAGCAGCGAGGGACAGACTCTCGGGGAGCTGTTTTTT. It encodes CASSEGQTLGELFF. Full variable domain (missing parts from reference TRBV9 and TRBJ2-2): DSGVTQTPKHLITATGQRVTLRCSPRSGDLSVYWYQQSLDQGLQFLIQYYNGEERAKGNILERFSAQQFPDLHSELNLSSLELGDSALYFCASSEGQTLGELFFGEGSRLTVL.

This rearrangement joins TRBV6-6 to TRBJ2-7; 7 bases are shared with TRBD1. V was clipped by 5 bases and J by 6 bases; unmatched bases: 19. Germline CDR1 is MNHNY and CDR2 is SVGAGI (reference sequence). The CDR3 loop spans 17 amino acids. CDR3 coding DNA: TGTGCCAGCAGTCAAAATCTCAGGGGGTCCTCGCCGAGCGAGCAGTACTTC. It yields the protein CASSQNLRGSSPSEQYF.

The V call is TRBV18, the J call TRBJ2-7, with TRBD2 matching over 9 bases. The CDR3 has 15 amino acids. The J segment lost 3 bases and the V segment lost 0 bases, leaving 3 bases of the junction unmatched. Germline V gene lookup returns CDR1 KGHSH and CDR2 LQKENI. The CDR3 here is CASSPPGRGGYEQYF. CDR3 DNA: TGTGCCAGCTCACCACCAGGGCGGGGGGGCTACGAGCAGTACTTC.

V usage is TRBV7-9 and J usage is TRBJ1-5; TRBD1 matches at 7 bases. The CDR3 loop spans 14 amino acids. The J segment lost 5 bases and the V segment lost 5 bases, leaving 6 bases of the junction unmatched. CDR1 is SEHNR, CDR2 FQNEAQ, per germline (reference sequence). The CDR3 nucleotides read TGTGCCAGCAGCCTGGGACAGCCATATCAGCCCCAGCATTTT. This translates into CASSLGQPYQPQHF.

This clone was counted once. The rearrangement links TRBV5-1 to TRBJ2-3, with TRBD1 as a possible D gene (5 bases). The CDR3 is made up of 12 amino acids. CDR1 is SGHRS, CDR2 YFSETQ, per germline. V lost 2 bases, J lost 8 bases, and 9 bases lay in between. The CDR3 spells CASSFQGFTQYF. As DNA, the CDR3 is TGCGCCAGCAGCTTCCAGGGTTTTACGCAGTATTTT.

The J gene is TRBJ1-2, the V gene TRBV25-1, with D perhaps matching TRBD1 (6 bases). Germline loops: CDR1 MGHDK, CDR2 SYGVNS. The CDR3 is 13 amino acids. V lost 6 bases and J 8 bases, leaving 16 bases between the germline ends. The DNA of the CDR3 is TGTGCCAGCAGCCCAGTGGGGGGGCGAGGCTACACCTTC. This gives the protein CASSPVGGRGYTF.

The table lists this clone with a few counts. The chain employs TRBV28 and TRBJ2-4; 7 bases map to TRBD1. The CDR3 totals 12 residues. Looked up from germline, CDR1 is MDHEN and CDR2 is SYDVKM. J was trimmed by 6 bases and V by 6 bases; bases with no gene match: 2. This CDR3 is CASSHRGNIQYF. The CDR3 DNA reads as TGTGCCAGCAGCCACAGGGGAAACATTCAGTACTTC.

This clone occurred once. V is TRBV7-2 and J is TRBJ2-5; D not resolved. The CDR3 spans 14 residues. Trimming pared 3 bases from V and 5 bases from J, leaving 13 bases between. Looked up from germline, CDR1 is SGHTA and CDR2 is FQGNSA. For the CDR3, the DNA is TGTGCCAGCAGCTTCCACTTGGGCCGGGAGACCCAGTACTTC. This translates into CASSFHLGRETQYF.